This T cell receptor beta chain stems from a study of blood T cells in healthy people across ages. The authors drew approximately 9 milliliters of peripheral blood from each donor. The CDR3 extends over 11 amino acids. Germline lookup yields CDR1 MNHEY and CDR2 SVGAGI. A second PCR, run for about 6 to 11 cycles, used a sample-barcoded 5' primer plus a J-beta primer mix. TCRdb processed the 5' RACE reads anew with MiXCR; each CDR3 protein has one entry. The sample contains over 1,200,000 distinct CDR3 sequences, roughly 59% of which appear only once. The sequencing input was blood. This chain uses TRBV6-5 with TRBJ2-1; D is unclear. The DNA end is more similar to TRBJ2-7, so the J call may be wrong. This receptor was identified in a man aged 18-30 years in good health. CDR3 sequence: CASGSYNEQYF. DNA of the CDR3: TGTGCTTCGGGTTCCTACAATGAGCAGTACTTC.